Detailed here is one T cell receptor (beta chain). Documented treatment: randomized to nivolumab then ipilimumab (arm A) or the reverse (arm B). None of the patients previously received DNA-damaging chemotherapy. From thawed PBMCs, live CD3+CD8+ cells negative for CD19 and CD56 were sorted. The data stem from a study of sequential checkpoint blockade in melanoma. Whole-study context: Patients were randomized 1:1 to nivolumab-then-ipilimumab or ipilimumab-then-nivolumab first-line.

Profiled with immunoSEQ multiplex PCR; TCRdb holds only in-frame clones, not every one. The sample has around 39,000 clones; roughly four fifths are singletons. The V and J ends lost 1 base and 1 base respectively, with 14 bases between them. This CDR3 comprises 18 residues. Germline V gives CDR1 MGHRA, CDR2 YSYEKL. The receptor was isolated from a human donor with melanoma. The material was CD8+ T cells sorted from blood (inferred from file names), obtained from a patient given nivolumab and ipilimumab in sequence. The chain recombines TRBV4-1 with TRBJ2-6, with unresolved D. CDR3 sequence reads: CASSQVTSYQSGANVLTF. CDR3 nucleotide sequence: TGCGCCAGCAGCCAAGTTACCAGTTACCAATCTGGGGCCAACGTCCTGACTTTC.